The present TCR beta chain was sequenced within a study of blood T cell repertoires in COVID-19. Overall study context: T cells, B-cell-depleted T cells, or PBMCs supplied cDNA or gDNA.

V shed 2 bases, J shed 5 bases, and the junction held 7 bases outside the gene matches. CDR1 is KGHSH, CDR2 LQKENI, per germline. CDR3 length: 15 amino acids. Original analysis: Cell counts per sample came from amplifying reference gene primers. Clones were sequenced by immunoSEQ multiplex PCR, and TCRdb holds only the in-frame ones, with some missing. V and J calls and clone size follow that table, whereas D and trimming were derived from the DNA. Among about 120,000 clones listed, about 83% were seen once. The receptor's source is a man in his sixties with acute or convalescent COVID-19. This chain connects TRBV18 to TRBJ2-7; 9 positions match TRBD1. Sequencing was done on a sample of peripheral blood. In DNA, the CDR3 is TGTGCCAGCTCACCATCACAGGGGGCTGGCCACGAGCAGTACTTC. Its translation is CASSPSQGAGHEQYF.